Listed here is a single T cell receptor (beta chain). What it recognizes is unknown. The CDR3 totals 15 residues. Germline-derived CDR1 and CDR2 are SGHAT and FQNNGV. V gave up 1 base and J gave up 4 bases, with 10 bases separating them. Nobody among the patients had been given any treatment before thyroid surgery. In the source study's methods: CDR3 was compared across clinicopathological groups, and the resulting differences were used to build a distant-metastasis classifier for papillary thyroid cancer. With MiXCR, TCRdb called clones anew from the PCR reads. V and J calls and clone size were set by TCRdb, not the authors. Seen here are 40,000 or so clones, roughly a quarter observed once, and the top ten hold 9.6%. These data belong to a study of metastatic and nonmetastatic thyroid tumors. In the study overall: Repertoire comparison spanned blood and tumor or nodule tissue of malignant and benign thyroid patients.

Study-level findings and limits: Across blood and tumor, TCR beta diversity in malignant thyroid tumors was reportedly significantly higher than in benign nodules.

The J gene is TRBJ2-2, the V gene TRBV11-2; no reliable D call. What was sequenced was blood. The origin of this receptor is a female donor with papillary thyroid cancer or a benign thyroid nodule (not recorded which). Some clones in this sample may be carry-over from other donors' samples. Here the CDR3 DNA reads TGTGCCAGCAGCTTAGGAGACGGCGTCACCGGGGAGCTGTTTTTT. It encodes CASSLGDGVTGELFF.